These 21 T cell receptor beta chains were sequenced from one sample in a study of identical twins. TCRdb used MiXCR to reprocess the 5' RACE reads, holding one entry per CDR3 protein. The sample consists of around 1.7 million distinct CDR3 sequences, about 32% of them appearing once. The sequencing input was cord blood. The receptors were gathered from a newborn girl in good health.

Comments on this clonotype: A much bigger clone sits one base away, suggesting this may be a read error. V usage is TRBV28 and J usage is TRBJ2-1, with TRBD1 matching 11 bases. The CDR3 loop spans 16 amino acids. From germline, CDR1 is MDHEN and CDR2 SYDVKM. The CDR3 reads CACSSAGTGGYNEQFF. Here the CDR3 DNA reads TGTGCCTGCAGTTCCGCCGGGACAGGGGGCTACAATGAGCAGTTCTTC.

V usage is TRBV7-2 and J usage is TRBJ2-7, with 12 nucleotides matching TRBD2. V dropped 6 bases and J dropped 4; count of bases not matched to a gene: 7. CDR3 size: 15 residues. Germline V lookup: CDR1 SGHTA, CDR2 FQGNSA. The CDR3 nucleotides read TGTGCCAGCAGTAAACTAGCGGGAGGCGGGTACGAGCAGTACTTC. It encodes CASSKLAGGGYEQYF.

V gene TRBV5-1 combines with J gene TRBJ1-2; no reliable D call. The ends were cut back, 7 bases at V and 1 base at J, with 14 bases in the middle. The CDR3 spans 14 residues. Germline V lookup: CDR1 SGHRS, CDR2 YFSETQ. The CDR3, as DNA: TGCGCCAGCCCCCTCGGCACCCATAACTATGGCTACACCTTC. This translates into CASPLGTHNYGYTF.

The chain employs TRBV5-6 and TRBJ2-7; weak D call: TRBD1 (5 bases). CDR1 and CDR2 (germline): SGHDT, YYEEEE. The CDR3 sequence is 18 residues long. V was pared by 1 base and J by 3 bases, with 23 bases between. Written as DNA, the CDR3 is TGTGCCAGCAGCTTGTTTGGGGCAGGGTTGGGTGTACTCTACGAGCAGTACTTC. This translates into CASSLFGAGLGVLYEQYF.

The chain has TRBV20-1 and TRBJ2-1, with 10 nucleotides matching TRBD2. V lost 3 bases to trimming and J lost 6 bases; unmatched junction nucleotides: 8. The CDR3 is 15 residues long. The germline CDR1 and CDR2 sequences are DFQATT and SNEGSKA (reference sequence). The CDR3 DNA reads TGCAGTGCTAGGGGACCCCTAGCGGGGGTCAATGAGCAGTTCTTC. Its protein is CSARGPLAGVNEQFF.

The chain is built from TRBV4-1 and TRBJ1-2; D possibly corresponds to TRBD1 (5 bases). V dropped 1 base and J dropped 4 bases, with 13 bases sitting between them. The CDR3 is made up of 15 amino acids. Germline V gene data show CDR1 as MGHRA and CDR2 as YSYEKL. CDR3 region: CASSQVTAPSYGYTF. The CDR3 DNA is TGCGCCAGCAGCCAAGTGACAGCTCCCTCCTATGGCTACACCTTC.

In its sample, this clonotype was seen once. The chain uses TRBV4-1 and TRBJ2-7; the D is unclear. The V and J ends lost 4 bases and 9 bases respectively, with 31 bases between them. The CDR3 has 18 amino acids. Germline V gene lookup returns CDR1 MGHRA and CDR2 YSYEKL. The CDR3 DNA sequence: TGCGCCAGCAGCCGAGTTCCAACCTTGGCAGGACCCTACAATGGGCAGTACTTC. It specifies CASSRVPTLAGPYNGQYF.

The table lists this clonotype with many counts. The gene calls are TRBV4-2 and TRBJ1-1; no firm D call. Trimming stripped 0 bases from V and 4 bases from J, with 3 bases between. Germline CDR1 reads LGHNA; CDR2 reads YNFKEQ. This CDR3 spans 12 amino acids. DNA for the CDR3: TGTGCCAGCAGCCAAGATTTCACTGAAGCTTTCTTT. This codes for CASSQDFTEAFF.

The rearrangement joins TRBV7-9 to TRBJ1-4, with 7 bases that match TRBD1. Germline V gene data show CDR1 as SEHNR and CDR2 as FQNEAQ (reference sequence). CDR3 size: 15 residues. The V and J ends lost 5 bases and 7 bases, in that order; junction bases with no gene match: 10. The CDR3 loop is CASSPGGGVGEKLFF. In nucleotides, the CDR3 is TGTGCCAGCAGCCCAGGGGGGGGAGTAGGTGAAAAACTGTTTTTT.

The J gene is TRBJ1-2, the V gene TRBV9; D is possibly TRBD1 (6 bases). The CDR3 covers 14 residues. Between the trimmed V and J ends, which lost 0 bases and 3 bases, there was a span of 9 bases. The V gene's germline CDR1 is SGDLS and CDR2 YYNGEE. The CDR3 region is CASSVVGHDYGYTF. CDR3 nucleotides: TGTGCCAGCAGCGTAGTGGGACATGACTATGGCTACACCTTC.

The chain links TRBV5-6 to TRBJ2-1; TRBD2 aligns across 9 bases. This CDR3 has 17 residues. V dropped 4 bases and J dropped 3; count of bases not matched to a gene: 11. CDR1 SGHDT and CDR2 YYEEEE come from the germline V gene. The CDR3 nucleotides are TGTGCCAGCAGCACGGAGCCCTTACTAGCGGGCTACAATGAGCAGTTCTTC. It yields the protein CASSTEPLLAGYNEQFF.

This clonotype was recorded at least ten times. The V gene is TRBV7-2, the J gene TRBJ2-3; 13 bases are a match to TRBD2. With V trimmed by 5 bases and J by 0 bases, 11 bases remained unmatched. CDR1 is SGHTA, CDR2 FQGNSA, per germline. The CDR3 consists of 19 residues. CDR3 DNA: TGTGCCAGCAGCCCAAAAACTAGCGGGAGGGATTCTAGCACAGATACGCAGTATTTT. Protein product: CASSPKTSGRDSSTDTQYF.

In this sample, this clonotype turned up a few times. V and J are TRBV20-1 and TRBJ1-6; unclear D gene. The CDR3 covers 13 residues. V lost 3 bases to trimming and J lost 7 bases, with 10 bases between them. Germline V gene sequence: CDR1 DFQATT, CDR2 SNEGSKA (reference sequence). CDR3: CSASVDLNSPLHF. The CDR3 DNA reads TGCAGTGCTAGTGTCGACCTCAATTCACCCCTCCACTTT.

The gene calls are TRBV20-1 and TRBJ1-1, with a weak D call TRBD1 (5 bases). Trimming shortened V by 3 bases and J by 0 bases, and 29 bases separated the two germline ends. This CDR3 is 20 amino acids long. Looked up from germline, CDR1 is DFQATT and CDR2 is SNEGSKA (reference sequence). The CDR3 here is CSARPIPGLFAHPMNTEAFF. The CDR3 bases are TGCAGTGCTAGGCCTATCCCGGGACTCTTTGCCCATCCCATGAACACTGAAGCTTTCTTT.

The chain combines TRBV20-1 with TRBJ1-1; possibly TRBD1 for D (5 bases). The germline CDR1 and CDR2 sequences are DFQATT and SNEGSKA (reference sequence). Trimming removed 6 bases from V and 2 bases from J, with 13 bases in between. There are 13 residues in the CDR3. In DNA form, the CDR3 reads TGCAGTGCCCCGGGGGGATCCAACACTGAAGCTTTCTTT. It is translated as CSAPGGSNTEAFF.

This clonotype is a singleton in its sample. Just one base apart from a much larger clone, this may be a read error. The chain has TRBV10-3 and TRBJ2-1; no clear D gene. Trimming stripped 6 bases from V and 5 bases from J, with 5 bases between. Per germline, CDR1 ENHRY and CDR2 SYGVKD. The CDR3 covers 11 residues. CDR3 protein: CAIRDHNEQFF. In DNA, the CDR3 is TGTGCCATCAGGGACCACAATGAGCAGTTCTTC.

This clonotype was found many times. Germline and junction disagree at one end, which may indicate a read error. The J gene is TRBJ1-2, the V gene TRBV5-1; 10 bases align to TRBD1. The germline V gene has CDR1 SGHRS and CDR2 YFSETQ. This CDR3 spans 14 amino acids. CDR3 nucleotide sequence: TGTGCCAGCAGTTTATGGACAGGGGGGTATGGCTACACCTTC. It is translated as CASSLWTGGYGYTF.

The chain carries TRBV5-1 and TRBJ2-3, with 11 bases lining up with TRBD1. Trimming took 7 bases from V and 6 from J; bases not matched to a gene: 10. Germline CDR1 and CDR2: SGHRS and YFSETQ. The CDR3 is 15 residues long. The CDR3 here is CASGPRTGGRDTQYF. The CDR3 DNA is TGCGCCAGCGGCCCTCGGACAGGGGGCCGTGATACGCAGTATTTT.

This clonotype was seen at least ten times. The chain joins TRBV5-1 to TRBJ1-2; no definite D call. V lost 0 bases to trimming and J lost 4 bases, with 13 bases between them. The germline CDR1 and CDR2 sequences are SGHRS and YFSETQ. This CDR3 has 15 residues. The CDR3 DNA sequence: TGCGCCAGCAGCTTGGGCTTGGAACGCTTCTATGGCTACACCTTC. This codes for CASSLGLERFYGYTF.

Comment on this clonotype: It may be a read error: a sequence one base away is much more abundant. J is TRBJ2-5 and V is TRBV29-1; 7 nucleotides align to TRBD2. J was trimmed by 6 bases and V by 7 bases; bases with no gene match: 11. This CDR3 has 13 amino acids. The germline gives CDR1 SQVTM, CDR2 ANQGSEA. The CDR3 region is CSAHTSGIKTQYF. The CDR3 region has the DNA TGCAGCGCACATACAAGCGGGATAAAGACCCAGTACTTC.

The chain recombines TRBV7-9 with TRBJ2-5; 14 bases line up with TRBD2. The J call may be wrong; the DNA end is better matched by TRBJ2-7. The CDR3 contains 16 residues. Germline V gene data show CDR1 as SEHNR and CDR2 as FQNEAQ (reference sequence). The CDR3 reads CASSLVGTSGRSEQYF. DNA of the CDR3: TGTGCCAGCAGCTTAGTCGGGACTAGCGGGAGAAGCGAGCAGTACTTC.